Sequencing of this TCR beta chain was carried out in a study of T cell changes during pregnancy in multiple sclerosis (dated by TCRdb to about 2019). Background on the whole study: The study looked at changes in the T cell repertoire across pregnancy in women with multiple sclerosis.

With respect to this clone: It has no known antigen specificity. No base quality values were provided; no much bigger clone lies one nucleotide off.

From V the trimming removes 4 bases and from J it removes 4 bases, while the gene matches leave 3 bases of the junction unaccounted for. Taken from the germline V gene, the CDR1 and CDR2 loops are MNHNS and SASEGT. The CDR3 starts with the cysteine, ends with the phenylalanine, and has 14 residues. The read is trimmed to its CDR3 DNA, 42 bases read in frame from base 1. Libraries were built with the immunoSEQ multiplex PCR assay. TCRdb retrieved this table from immuneACCESS and kept in-frame rearrangements only. Not all clones are present; in checked studies, unresolved V genes account for under half, and no reason is known for the remainder. The sample table contains roughly 88,000 clones; only one count was recorded for 92% of them. The ten largest account for 1.5% to 1.9% of the sample.

This clonotype was sampled from a female donor with multiple sclerosis, enrolled in a pregnancy study. The chain uses TRBV6-1 and TRBJ2-3; the junction holds 9 bases that match TRBD1. The material was peripheral blood, obtained in the first trimester of pregnancy. The DNA is TGTGCCAGCAGTGCGACAGGGGGTGCAGATACGCAGTATTTT. This codes for CASSATGGADTQYF.